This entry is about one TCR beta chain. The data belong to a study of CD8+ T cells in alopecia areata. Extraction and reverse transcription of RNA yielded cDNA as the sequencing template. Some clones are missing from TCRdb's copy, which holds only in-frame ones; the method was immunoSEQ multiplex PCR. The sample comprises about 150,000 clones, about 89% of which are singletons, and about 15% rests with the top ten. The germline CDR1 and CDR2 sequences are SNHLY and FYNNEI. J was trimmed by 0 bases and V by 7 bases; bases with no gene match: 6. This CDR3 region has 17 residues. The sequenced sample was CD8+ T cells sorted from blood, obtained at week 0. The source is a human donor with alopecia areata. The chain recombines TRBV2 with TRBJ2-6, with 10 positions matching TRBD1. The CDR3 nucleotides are TGTGCCAGCACCAGACAGGGGGCAAGCTCTGGGGCCAACGTCCTGACTTTC. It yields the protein CASTRQGASSGANVLTF.